Sequencing of this T cell receptor (beta chain) was carried out in a study of CD8 T cells in Susac syndrome. The RNA input was roughly 0.45 to 1 ug, and it was reverse transcribed with random hexamers. The immunoSEQ assay covered 54 Vbeta and 13 Jbeta segments for CDR3. TCRdb used MiXCR to reprocess the immunoSEQ multiplex PCR reads, holding one entry per CDR3 protein. The sample has some 150,000 distinct CDR3 sequences, approximately 95% seen once; the top ten hold approximately 0.17%. CDR3 length equals 16 residues. Germline V gene lookup returns CDR1 SSHAT and CDR2 FNYEAQ (reference sequence). V lost 5 bases and J lost 0, with 14 bases in between. TEMRA cells were FACS-enriched, while CD8+ and CD4+ T cells were negatively isolated.

This clonotype was obtained from a human donor with Susac syndrome. Sequences were obtained from CD4+ T cells from PBMCs. The chain has TRBV7-7 and TRBJ2-1; tentative D call: TRBD2 (5 bases). This CDR3 is CASSPDYRSSYNEQFF. CDR3 bases: TGTGCCAGCAGCCCCGACTACCGCAGCTCCTACAATGAGCAGTTCTTC.